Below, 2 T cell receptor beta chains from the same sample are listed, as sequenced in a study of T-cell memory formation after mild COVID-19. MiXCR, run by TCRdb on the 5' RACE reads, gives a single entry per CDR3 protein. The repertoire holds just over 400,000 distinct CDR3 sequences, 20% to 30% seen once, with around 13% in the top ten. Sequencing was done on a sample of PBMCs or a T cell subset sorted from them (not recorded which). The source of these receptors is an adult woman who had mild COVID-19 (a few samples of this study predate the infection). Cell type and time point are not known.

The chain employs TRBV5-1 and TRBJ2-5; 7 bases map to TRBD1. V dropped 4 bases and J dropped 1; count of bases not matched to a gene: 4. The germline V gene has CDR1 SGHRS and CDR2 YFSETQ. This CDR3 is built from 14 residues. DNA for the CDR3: TGCGCCAGCAGCGGAGGACAGGTCCAAGAGACCCAGTACTTC. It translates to CASSGGQVQETQYF.

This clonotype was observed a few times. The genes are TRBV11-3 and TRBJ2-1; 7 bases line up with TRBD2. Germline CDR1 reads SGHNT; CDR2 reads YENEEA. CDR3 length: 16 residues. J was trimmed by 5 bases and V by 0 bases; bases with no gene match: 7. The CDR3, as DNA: TGTGCCAGCAGCTTAGATGGCGGGAGATACCACAATGAGCAGTTCTTC. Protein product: CASSLDGGRYHNEQFF.